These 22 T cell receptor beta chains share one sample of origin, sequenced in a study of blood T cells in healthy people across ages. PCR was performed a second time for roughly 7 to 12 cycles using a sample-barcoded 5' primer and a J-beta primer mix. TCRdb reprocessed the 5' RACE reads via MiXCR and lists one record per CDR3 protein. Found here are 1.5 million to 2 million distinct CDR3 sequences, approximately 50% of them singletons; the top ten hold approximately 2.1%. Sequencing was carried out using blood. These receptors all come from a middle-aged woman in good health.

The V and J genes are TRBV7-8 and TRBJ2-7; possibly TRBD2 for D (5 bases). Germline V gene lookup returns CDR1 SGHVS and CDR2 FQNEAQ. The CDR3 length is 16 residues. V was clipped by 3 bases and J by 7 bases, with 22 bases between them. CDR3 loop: CASSFYRAPAGNEQYF. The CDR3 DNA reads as TGTGCCAGCAGCTTCTACCGGGCCCCGGCGGGCAATGAGCAGTACTTC.

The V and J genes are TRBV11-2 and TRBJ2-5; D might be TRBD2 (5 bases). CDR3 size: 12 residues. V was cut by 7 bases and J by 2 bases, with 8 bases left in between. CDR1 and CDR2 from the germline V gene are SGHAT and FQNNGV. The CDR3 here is CASKRAQETQYF. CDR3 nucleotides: TGTGCCAGCAAGAGGGCTCAAGAGACCCAGTACTTC.

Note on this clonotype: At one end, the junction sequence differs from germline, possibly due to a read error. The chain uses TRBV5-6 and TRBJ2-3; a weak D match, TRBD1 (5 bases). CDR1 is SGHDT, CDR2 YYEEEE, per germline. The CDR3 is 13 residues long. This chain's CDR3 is CARSSRDRDTQYF. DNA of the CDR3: TGTGCCCGCAGCTCCAGAGACAGAGATACGCAGTATTTT.

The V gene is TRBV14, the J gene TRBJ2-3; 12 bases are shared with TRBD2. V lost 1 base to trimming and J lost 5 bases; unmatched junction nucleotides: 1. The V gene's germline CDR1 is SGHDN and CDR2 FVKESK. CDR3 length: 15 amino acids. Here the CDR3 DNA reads TGTGCCAGCAGCCAAGGACTAGCGGGGGTAGATACGCAGTATTTT. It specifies CASSQGLAGVDTQYF. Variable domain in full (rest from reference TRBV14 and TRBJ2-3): EAGVTQFPSHSVIEKGQTVTLRCDPISGHDNLYWYRRVMGKEIKFLLHFVKESKQDESGMPNNRFLAERTGGTYSTLKVQPAELEDSGVYFCASSQGLAGVDTQYFGPGTRLTVL.

The CDR3: CASSSMGHGELFF. The CDR3 nucleotides read TGTGCCAGCAGCAGTATGGGCCACGGGGAGCTGTTTTTT. The chain links TRBV7-9 to TRBJ2-2; D remains ambiguous. This CDR3 contains 13 residues. V was trimmed by 5 bases and J by 7 bases, leaving 11 bases between them. CDR1 and CDR2 from the germline V gene are SEHNR and FQNEAQ (reference sequence).

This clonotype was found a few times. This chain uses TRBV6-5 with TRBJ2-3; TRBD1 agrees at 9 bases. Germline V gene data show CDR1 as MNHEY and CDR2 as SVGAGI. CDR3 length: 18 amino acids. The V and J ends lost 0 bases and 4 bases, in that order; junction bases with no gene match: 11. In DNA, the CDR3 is TGTGCCAGCAGTTACTCGGGGACAGGGATGGGTGGGCCAGATACGCAGTATTTT. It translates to CASSYSGTGMGGPDTQYF.

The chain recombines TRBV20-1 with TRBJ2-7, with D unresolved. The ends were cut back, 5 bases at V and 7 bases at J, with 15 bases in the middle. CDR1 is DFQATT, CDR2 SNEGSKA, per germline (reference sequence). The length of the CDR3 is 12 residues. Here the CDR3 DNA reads TGCAGTGCTTTCCTACAGAACAATGAGCAGTACTTC. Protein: CSAFLQNNEQYF.

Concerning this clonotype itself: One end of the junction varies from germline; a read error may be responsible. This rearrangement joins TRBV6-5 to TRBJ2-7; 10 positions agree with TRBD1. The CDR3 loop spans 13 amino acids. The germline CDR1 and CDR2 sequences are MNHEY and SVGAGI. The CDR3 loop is CASSWTGGYGQYF. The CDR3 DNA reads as TGTGCCAGCAGTTGGACAGGGGGGTACGGGCAGTACTTC.

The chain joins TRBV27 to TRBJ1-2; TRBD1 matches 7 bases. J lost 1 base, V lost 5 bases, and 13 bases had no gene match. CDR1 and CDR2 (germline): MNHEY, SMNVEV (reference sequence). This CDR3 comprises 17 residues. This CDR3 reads CASSPYPRQGDNYGYTF. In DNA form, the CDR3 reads TGTGCCAGCAGTCCCTACCCGAGGCAGGGGGATAACTATGGCTACACCTTC.

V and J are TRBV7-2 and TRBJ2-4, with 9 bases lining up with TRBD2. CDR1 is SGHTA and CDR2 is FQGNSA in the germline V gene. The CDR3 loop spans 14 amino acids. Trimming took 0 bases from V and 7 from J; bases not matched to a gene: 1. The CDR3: CASSLAAGGNIQYF. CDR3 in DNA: TGTGCCAGCAGCTTAGCCGCGGGAGGGAACATTCAGTACTTC.

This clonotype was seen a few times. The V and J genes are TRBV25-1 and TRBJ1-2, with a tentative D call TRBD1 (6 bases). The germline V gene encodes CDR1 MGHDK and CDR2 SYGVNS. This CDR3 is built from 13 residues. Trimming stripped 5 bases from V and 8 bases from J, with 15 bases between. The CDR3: CASSPPGAGGYTF. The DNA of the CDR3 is TGTGCCAGCAGTCCCCCGGGGGCGGGAGGCTACACCTTC.

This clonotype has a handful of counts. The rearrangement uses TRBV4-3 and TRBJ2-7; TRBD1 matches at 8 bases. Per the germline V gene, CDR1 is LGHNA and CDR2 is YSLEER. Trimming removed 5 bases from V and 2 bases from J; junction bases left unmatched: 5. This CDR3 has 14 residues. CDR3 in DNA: TGCGCCAGCAGCTTCCGACAGGGGACCTACGAGCAGTACTTC. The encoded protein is CASSFRQGTYEQYF.

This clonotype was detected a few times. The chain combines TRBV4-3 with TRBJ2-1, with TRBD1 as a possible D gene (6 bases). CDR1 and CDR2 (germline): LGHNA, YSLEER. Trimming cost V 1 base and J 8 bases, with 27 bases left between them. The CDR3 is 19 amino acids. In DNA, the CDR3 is TGCGCCAGCAGCCAAGTAGCAGGGGAGATCAGTTTCATCATTCATGAGCAGTTCTTC. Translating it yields CASSQVAGEISFIIHEQFF.

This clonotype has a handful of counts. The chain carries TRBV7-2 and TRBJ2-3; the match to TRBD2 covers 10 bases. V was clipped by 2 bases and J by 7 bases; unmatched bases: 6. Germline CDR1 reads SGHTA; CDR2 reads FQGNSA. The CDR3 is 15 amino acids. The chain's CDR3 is CASSLSSGGANTQYF. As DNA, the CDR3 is TGTGCCAGCAGCTTATCCAGCGGGGGGGCAAATACGCAGTATTTT.

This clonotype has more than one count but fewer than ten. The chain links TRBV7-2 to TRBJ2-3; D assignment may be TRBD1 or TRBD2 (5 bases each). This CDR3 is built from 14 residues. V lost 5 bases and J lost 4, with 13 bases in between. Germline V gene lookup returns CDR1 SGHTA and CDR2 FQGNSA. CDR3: CASSPIGTADTQYF. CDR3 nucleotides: TGTGCCAGCAGCCCAATTGGGACCGCAGATACGCAGTATTTT.

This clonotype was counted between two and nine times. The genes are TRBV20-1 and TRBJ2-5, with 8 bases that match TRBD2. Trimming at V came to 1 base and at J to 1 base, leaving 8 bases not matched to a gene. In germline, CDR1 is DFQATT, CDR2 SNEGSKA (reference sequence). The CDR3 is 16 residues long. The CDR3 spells CSARASFSGTQETQYF. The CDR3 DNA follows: TGCAGTGCTAGAGCTTCGTTTAGCGGGACCCAAGAGACCCAGTACTTC.

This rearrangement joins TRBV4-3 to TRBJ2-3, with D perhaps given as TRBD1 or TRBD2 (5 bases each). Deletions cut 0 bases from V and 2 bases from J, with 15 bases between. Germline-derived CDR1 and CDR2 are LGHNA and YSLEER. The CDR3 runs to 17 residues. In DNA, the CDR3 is TGCGCCAGCAGCCAAGAATTGGCGTCGGGGCCCACAGATACGCAGTATTTT. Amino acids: CASSQELASGPTDTQYF.

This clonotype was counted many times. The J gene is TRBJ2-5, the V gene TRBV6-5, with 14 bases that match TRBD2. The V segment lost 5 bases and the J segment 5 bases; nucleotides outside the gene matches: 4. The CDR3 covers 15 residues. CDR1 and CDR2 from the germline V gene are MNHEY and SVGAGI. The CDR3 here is CASSRLAGGRETQYF. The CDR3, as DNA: TGTGCCAGCAGTAGACTAGCGGGGGGGCGGGAGACCCAGTACTTC.

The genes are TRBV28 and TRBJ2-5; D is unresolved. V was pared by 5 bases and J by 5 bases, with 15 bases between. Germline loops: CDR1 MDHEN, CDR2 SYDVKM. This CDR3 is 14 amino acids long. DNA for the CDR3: TGTGCCAGCAGTCCGGACGGTCCCGGGGAGACCCAGTACTTC. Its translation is CASSPDGPGETQYF.

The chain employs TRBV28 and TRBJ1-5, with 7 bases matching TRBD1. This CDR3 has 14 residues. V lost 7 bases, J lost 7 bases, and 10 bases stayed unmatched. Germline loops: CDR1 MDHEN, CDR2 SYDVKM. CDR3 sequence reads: CASTLTGLRQPQHF. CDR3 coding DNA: TGTGCCAGCACCCTGACAGGGTTAAGGCAGCCCCAGCATTTT. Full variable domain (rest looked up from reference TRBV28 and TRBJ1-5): DVKVTQSSRYLVKRTGEKVFLECVQDMDHENMFWYRQDPGLGLRLIYFSYDVKMKEKGDIPEGYSVSREKKERFSLILESASTNQTSMYLCASTLTGLRQPQHFGDGTRLSIL.

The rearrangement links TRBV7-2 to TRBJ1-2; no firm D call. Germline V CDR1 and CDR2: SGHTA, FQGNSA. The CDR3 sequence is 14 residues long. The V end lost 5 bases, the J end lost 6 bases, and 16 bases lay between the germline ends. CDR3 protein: CASSPPGRLDGYTF. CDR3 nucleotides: TGTGCCAGCAGCCCCCCCGGCAGGTTGGATGGCTACACCTTC.

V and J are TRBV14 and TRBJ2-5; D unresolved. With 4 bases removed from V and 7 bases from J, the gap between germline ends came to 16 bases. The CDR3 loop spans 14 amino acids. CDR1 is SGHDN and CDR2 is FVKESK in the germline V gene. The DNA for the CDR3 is TGTGCCAGCAGCCGAATCGGTCTCGTACGGACCCAGTACTTC. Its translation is CASSRIGLVRTQYF.